This T cell receptor beta chain stems from a study of blood T cells in healthy people across ages (dated by TCRdb to the mid-2010s). Turning to the overall study: In model experiments, template switching captured about one uniquely barcoded TCR beta cDNA molecule for every two T cells. Using deep sequencing normalized with unique cDNA molecular identifiers, the study measured how TCR beta repertoire diversity changes with age. The study analyzed two additional independent replicas of 1 million unique cDNA reads from the same blood draw for two donors, one aged 18 to 30 and one aged 80 or older. The donors were split into four age groups: young (average about 15 years), middle-aged (39), aged (about 56) and long-lived (under 90). Donors of different ages were randomly distributed across sequencing lanes to avoid experimental bias.

CDR1 SNHLY and CDR2 FYNNEI were looked up in the germline V gene. The CDR3 starts with the cysteine, ends with the phenylalanine, and has 13 residues. The sequence is cut down to CDR3 DNA, 39 bases in frame from base 1. V and J lose 6 bases and 7 bases, and a span of 10 bases separates them. The method was 5' RACE. The sequencer was an Illumina HiSeq 2500. The second PCR ran for roughly 7 to 11 cycles and used a J-beta primer mix along with a sample-barcoded 5' primer. A template-switch 5' adaptor carrying 12 random nucleotides introduced a unique molecular identifier onto each TCR beta cDNA molecule. At least 2.5 million CDR3-containing paired-end reads were obtained from each sample. All of the RNA was converted into first-strand cDNA using the Mint cDNA synthesis kit, with a TRBC-specific oligonucleotide serving as the primer. Following uracil-DNA glycosylase treatment, all cDNA underwent a first 18-cycle PCR with the universal primers M1SS and BC2_uni_R. The original pipeline was this. For normalization, 1 million high-quality reads were randomly selected from each sample, with every read carrying a distinct molecular identifier. Reads with shared molecular identifiers were discarded instead of being binned into consensus sequences. MiTCR, with a Q25 quality threshold and the strictest error-elimination algorithm, was used for CDR3 identification, clonotype clustering and error correction. A nonparametric unseen species model with Euler transformation was used to estimate lower-bound total TCR beta diversity. TCRdb took the public reads, trimmed them with fastp at Q25, ran MiXCR for clone calling and kept in-frame beta chains. Rows matching on CDR3 protein sequence are summarized as one entry with the most common DNA and genes. These V and J calls rely on TCRdb rather than the paper's analysis. Here the sample has 1.2 million to 1.5 million distinct CDR3 sequences; 59% occur a single time. In total, the top ten clones hold approximately 7% of the sample.

Paper-wide results and their limitations: Donor CMV infection status was unknown, potentially confounding age-related changes in expanded clonotypes. Conclusive comparison of naive and antigen-experienced compartments was prevented by the profiling of bulk unsorted PBMCs. The percentage of naive T cells measured by flow cytometry correlated strongly with observed TCR beta diversity. Observed TCR beta diversity per million T cells fell roughly linearly with age, and a significant reduction was already apparent by age around 44. Compared with the aged group, the long-lived group had more naive CD4+ T cells, fewer expanded clones and increased TCR diversity, suggesting age selection. Total diversity estimates from one million sequenced T cells were considered lower bounds and underestimates.

The donors were some 36 Caucasian individuals from Russia, aged roughly 6 to 100 years, who were systemically healthy. Approximately 11 milliliters of peripheral blood were drawn from each donor into EDTA-treated Vacutainer tubes. PBMCs were isolated by Ficoll-Paque density-gradient centrifugation, with at least 6.5 million obtained per sample. Total RNA, at least 6 micrograms per sample, was extracted from PBMCs with Trizol reagent. For every donor, flow cytometry on a PBMC aliquot measured the percentage of naive CD45RAhigh/CD27high T cells. Details on this clonotype: No antigen is known for it. No clone much larger than this one lies a single base away; base qualities are absent.

The sequence was obtained from a man younger than 35 in good health. Sequenced material: blood. Recombination linked TRBV2 to TRBJ1-6; possibly the D gene is TRBD1, per 6 matching bases. The DNA is TGTGCCAGCAGGGGGGCCGAGAATTCACCCCTCCACTTT. Its translation is CASRGAENSPLHF.